The 11 T cell receptor beta chains below all came from one sample that was sequenced in a study of blood T cells in healthy people across ages. Then a second PCR, running roughly 7 to 11 cycles, was carried out with a sample-barcoded 5' primer and a J-beta primer mix. TCRdb independently ran MiXCR on the 5' RACE reads; one entry per CDR3 protein. The sample carries 1.5 million or so distinct CDR3 sequences, around 40% recorded once. The sequencing input was blood. Receptors originate from a woman aged 18-30 years in good health.

The chain couples TRBV28 to TRBJ2-7, with D possibly matching TRBD1 (5 bases). Germline V gene lookup returns CDR1 MDHEN and CDR2 SYDVKM. The CDR3 totals 12 residues. V was clipped by 4 bases and J by 6 bases, with 10 bases between them. The CDR3: CASSSTRGEQYF. The CDR3 DNA reads TGTGCCAGCAGTTCAACAAGGGGCGAGCAGTACTTC.

To note about this clonotype: Being one base from a much bigger clone, this may be a read error. This chain joins TRBV20-1 and TRBJ2-5; no reliable D call. From germline, CDR1 is DFQATT and CDR2 SNEGSKA (reference sequence). CDR3 length equals 11 residues. V was cut by 0 bases and J by 12 bases, with 11 bases left in between. The CDR3 region is CSARDIRGEYF. CDR3 sequence (DNA): TGCAGTGCTAGAGATATCCGAGGAGAGTACTTC.

The rearrangement uses TRBV6-5 and TRBJ2-2; D ambiguous. Germline values: CDR1 MNHEY, CDR2 SVGAGI. This CDR3 is built from 17 residues. V was cut by 2 bases and J by 0 bases, with 13 bases left in between. The CDR3: CASSYGVANTNTGELFF. The CDR3 DNA follows: TGTGCCAGCAGTTACGGCGTCGCAAACACGAACACCGGGGAGCTGTTTTTT.

Written as DNA, the CDR3 is TGTGCCAGCAGCCGGCGGGGAGATAATGAGCAGTTCTTC. The encoded protein is CASSRRGDNEQFF. The chain carries TRBV3-1 and TRBJ2-1; TRBD2 might be the D (6 bases). Germline V gene sequence: CDR1 LGHDT, CDR2 YNNKEL (reference sequence). The V gene lost 4 bases and the J gene lost 7 bases, with 11 bases spanning the gap. The CDR3 runs 13 residues.

This chain joins TRBV27 and TRBJ2-1, with 7 bases lining up with TRBD2. Germline values: CDR1 MNHEY, CDR2 SMNVEV (reference sequence). The CDR3 contains 16 residues. Unmatched junction bases numbered 20, after V lost 10 bases and J lost 8 bases. The CDR3 protein is CATLQGGGDSADEQFF. CDR3 bases: TGTGCCACCCTGCAGGGTGGGGGGGATAGTGCCGATGAGCAGTTCTTC.

The chain uses TRBV6-6 and TRBJ2-3; no firm D call. Germline-derived CDR1 and CDR2 are MNHNY and SVGAGI (reference sequence). The CDR3 is 15 residues long. The V end was cut by 8 bases, the J end by 2 bases, with 17 bases between. Written as DNA, the CDR3 is TGTGCCAGCTGGAGCCTCGGGCCACCCACAGATACGCAGTATTTT. It codes for CASWSLGPPTDTQYF.

The genes are TRBV6-2 or TRBV6-3 and TRBJ1-5; 7 bases fit TRBD1. Trimming removed 5 bases from V and 2 bases from J; junction bases left unmatched: 6. Germline V gene lookup returns CDR1 MNHEY and CDR2 SVGEGT. CDR3 length: 15 amino acids. The CDR3: CASSTDRAGNQPQHF. The CDR3 nucleotides are TGTGCCAGCAGTACCGACAGGGCCGGCAATCAGCCCCAGCATTTT.

The chain recombines TRBV5-1 with TRBJ1-6; D call uncertain. V lost 0 bases and J lost 5, with 18 bases in between. The germline V gene has CDR1 SGHRS and CDR2 YFSETQ. This CDR3 spans 18 amino acids. The CDR3 sequence is CASSLAGTSTRDNSPLHF. The CDR3 nucleotides are TGCGCCAGCAGCTTGGCGGGCACTTCTACTCGAGATAATTCACCCCTCCACTTT.

The V call is TRBV6-1, the J call TRBJ2-3; 8 bases align to TRBD1. Looked up from germline, CDR1 is MNHNS and CDR2 is SASEGT. This CDR3 contains 15 residues. V shed 5 bases and J 4 bases; nucleotides not matched to a gene: 8. DNA for the CDR3: TGTGCCAGCAGTTCACAGGGGGGTGACCCAGATACGCAGTATTTT. Translating gives CASSSQGGDPDTQYF.

The chain joins TRBV20-1 to TRBJ2-1; 7 bases fit TRBD1. The CDR3 runs 13 residues. The germline CDR1 and CDR2 sequences are DFQATT and SNEGSKA (reference sequence). The ends lost 5 bases at V and 3 bases at J; junction bases unmatched: 4. CDR3 region: CSAYRGGYNEQFF. The CDR3, as DNA: TGCAGTGCTTACAGGGGCGGCTACAATGAGCAGTTCTTC.

The rearrangement links TRBV9 to TRBJ2-5; 10 bases align to TRBD2. Germline CDR1 reads SGDLS; CDR2 reads YYNGEE. The CDR3 is 17 residues long. The trim removed 0 bases at V and 2 bases at J, leaving 7 bases unmatched. CDR3 bases: TGTGCCAGCAGCGTAGCTCCTACTAGCGGGGTACAAGAGACCCAGTACTTC. This gives the protein CASSVAPTSGVQETQYF.